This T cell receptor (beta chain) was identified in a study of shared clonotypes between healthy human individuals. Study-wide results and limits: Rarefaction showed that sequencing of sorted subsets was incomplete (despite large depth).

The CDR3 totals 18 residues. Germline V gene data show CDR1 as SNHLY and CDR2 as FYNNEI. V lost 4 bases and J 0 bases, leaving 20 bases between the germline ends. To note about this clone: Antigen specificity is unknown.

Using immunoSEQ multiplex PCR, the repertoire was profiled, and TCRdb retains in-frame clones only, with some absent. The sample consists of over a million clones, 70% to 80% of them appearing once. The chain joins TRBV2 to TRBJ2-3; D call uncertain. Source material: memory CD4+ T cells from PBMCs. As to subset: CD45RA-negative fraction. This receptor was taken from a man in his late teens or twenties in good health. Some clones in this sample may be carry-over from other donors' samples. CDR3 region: CASSVTDGMANSTDTQYF. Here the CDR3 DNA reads TGTGCCAGCAGTGTAACGGACGGTATGGCGAATAGCACAGATACGCAGTATTTT.